This is a list of T cell receptor beta chains from one sample in a study of blood T cell repertoires in COVID-19. TCRdb's copy holds only in-frame clones and misses some; the assay was immunoSEQ multiplex PCR. The profile shows about 100,000 clones, about 85% of them singletons. Sequenced input: peripheral blood. Receptors were obtained from a man aged 45-60 years with active COVID-19. Each CDR3 is given with its conserved first and last residue. The D gene is left open where the match is weak. Clone size is stated in some rows and not others, as once, few, many or a class when expanded.

j_call,clone_size,d_call,v_call,cdr3_aa,cdr3_nt
TRBJ2-7,-,-,TRBV5-1,CASSYGRVTYEQYF,TGCGCCAGCAGCTACGGGAGAGTAACCTACGAGCAGTACTTC
TRBJ1-1,-,-,TRBV7-9,CASTSRNTEAFF,TGTGCCAGCACCTCCCGGAACACTGAAGCTTTCTTT
TRBJ1-2,-,-,TRBV5-6,CASSFSVPGRGGYTF,TGTGCCAGCAGCTTTTCGGTACCAGGGAGGGGTGGCTACACCTTC
TRBJ2-7,-,TRBD1,TRBV7-2,CASSLGGTGGVQLYF,TGTGCCAGCAGCTTAGGCGGGACAGGGGGGGTTCAGCTGTACTTC
TRBJ1-1,-,TRBD1,TRBV2,CASSGNDRGTEAFF,TGTGCCAGCAGCGGGAACGACAGGGGAACAGAAGCTTTCTTT
TRBJ1-1,once,TRBD1,TRBV5-1,CASSPDRGFEAFF,TGCGCCAGCAGCCCGGACAGGGGGTTTGAAGCTTTCTTT
TRBJ2-1,-,TRBD2,TRBV5-5,CASSSVAGVGQGEQFF,TGTGCCAGCAGCTCCGTAGCGGGGGTGGGCCAGGGTGAGCAGTTCTTC
TRBJ1-4,-,-,TRBV7-2,CASSLYRGKLFF,TGTGCCAGCAGCTTATATCGGGGGAAACTGTTTTTT
TRBJ1-4,-,-,TRBV19,CASSILFEAREKLFF,TGTGCCAGTAGTATCCTTTTCGAGGCGCGCGAAAAACTGTTTTTT
TRBJ2-1,-,TRBD1,TRBV6-4,CASSEGQGRNEQFF,TGTGCCAGCAGTGAGGGACAGGGCAGGAATGAGCAGTTCTTC
TRBJ1-6,-,-,TRBV19,CASSIAAGTWNSPLHF,TGTGCCAGTAGTATAGCGGCAGGGACTTGGAATTCACCCCTCCACTTT
TRBJ2-7,-,-,TRBV6-5,CASSYSGVSSYEQYF,TGTGCCAGCAGTTACTCGGGAGTAAGCTCCTACGAGCAGTACTTC
TRBJ1-1,few,-,TRBV2,CASSEALPPNTEAFF,TGTGCCAGCAGTGAAGCTCTACCGCCCAACACTGAAGCTTTCTTT
TRBJ2-7,-,TRBD1,TRBV2,CASSEGAGGNEQYF,TGTGCCAGCAGTGAAGGGGCAGGGGGCAACGAGCAGTACTTC
TRBJ1-2,-,-,TRBV6-5,CASSYSATGYGYTF,TGTGCCAGCAGTTACTCGGCGACAGGCTATGGCTACACCTTC
TRBJ2-2,-,TRBD2,TRBV7-9,CASSLVRILAGPGELFF,TGTGCCAGCAGCTTGGTTAGAATCCTAGCGGGGCCCGGGGAGCTGTTTTTT
TRBJ2-2,-,-,TRBV6-6,CASSYSYRATGELFF,TGTGCCAGCAGTTACTCGTACAGGGCAACCGGGGAGCTGTTTTTT
TRBJ1-5,-,-,TRBV5-1,CASSLGARDQPQHF,TGCGCCAGCAGCTTGGGGGCGCGGGATCAGCCCCAGCATTTT
TRBJ2-7,-,-,TRBV27,CASSSGGGGYEQYF,TGTGCCAGCAGTTCCGGGGGCGGGGGCTACGAGCAGTACTTC
TRBJ2-1,-,-,TRBV28,CASSLGGRGGYNEQFF,TGTGCCAGCAGTTTAGGGGGCAGGGGAGGGTACAATGAGCAGTTCTTC